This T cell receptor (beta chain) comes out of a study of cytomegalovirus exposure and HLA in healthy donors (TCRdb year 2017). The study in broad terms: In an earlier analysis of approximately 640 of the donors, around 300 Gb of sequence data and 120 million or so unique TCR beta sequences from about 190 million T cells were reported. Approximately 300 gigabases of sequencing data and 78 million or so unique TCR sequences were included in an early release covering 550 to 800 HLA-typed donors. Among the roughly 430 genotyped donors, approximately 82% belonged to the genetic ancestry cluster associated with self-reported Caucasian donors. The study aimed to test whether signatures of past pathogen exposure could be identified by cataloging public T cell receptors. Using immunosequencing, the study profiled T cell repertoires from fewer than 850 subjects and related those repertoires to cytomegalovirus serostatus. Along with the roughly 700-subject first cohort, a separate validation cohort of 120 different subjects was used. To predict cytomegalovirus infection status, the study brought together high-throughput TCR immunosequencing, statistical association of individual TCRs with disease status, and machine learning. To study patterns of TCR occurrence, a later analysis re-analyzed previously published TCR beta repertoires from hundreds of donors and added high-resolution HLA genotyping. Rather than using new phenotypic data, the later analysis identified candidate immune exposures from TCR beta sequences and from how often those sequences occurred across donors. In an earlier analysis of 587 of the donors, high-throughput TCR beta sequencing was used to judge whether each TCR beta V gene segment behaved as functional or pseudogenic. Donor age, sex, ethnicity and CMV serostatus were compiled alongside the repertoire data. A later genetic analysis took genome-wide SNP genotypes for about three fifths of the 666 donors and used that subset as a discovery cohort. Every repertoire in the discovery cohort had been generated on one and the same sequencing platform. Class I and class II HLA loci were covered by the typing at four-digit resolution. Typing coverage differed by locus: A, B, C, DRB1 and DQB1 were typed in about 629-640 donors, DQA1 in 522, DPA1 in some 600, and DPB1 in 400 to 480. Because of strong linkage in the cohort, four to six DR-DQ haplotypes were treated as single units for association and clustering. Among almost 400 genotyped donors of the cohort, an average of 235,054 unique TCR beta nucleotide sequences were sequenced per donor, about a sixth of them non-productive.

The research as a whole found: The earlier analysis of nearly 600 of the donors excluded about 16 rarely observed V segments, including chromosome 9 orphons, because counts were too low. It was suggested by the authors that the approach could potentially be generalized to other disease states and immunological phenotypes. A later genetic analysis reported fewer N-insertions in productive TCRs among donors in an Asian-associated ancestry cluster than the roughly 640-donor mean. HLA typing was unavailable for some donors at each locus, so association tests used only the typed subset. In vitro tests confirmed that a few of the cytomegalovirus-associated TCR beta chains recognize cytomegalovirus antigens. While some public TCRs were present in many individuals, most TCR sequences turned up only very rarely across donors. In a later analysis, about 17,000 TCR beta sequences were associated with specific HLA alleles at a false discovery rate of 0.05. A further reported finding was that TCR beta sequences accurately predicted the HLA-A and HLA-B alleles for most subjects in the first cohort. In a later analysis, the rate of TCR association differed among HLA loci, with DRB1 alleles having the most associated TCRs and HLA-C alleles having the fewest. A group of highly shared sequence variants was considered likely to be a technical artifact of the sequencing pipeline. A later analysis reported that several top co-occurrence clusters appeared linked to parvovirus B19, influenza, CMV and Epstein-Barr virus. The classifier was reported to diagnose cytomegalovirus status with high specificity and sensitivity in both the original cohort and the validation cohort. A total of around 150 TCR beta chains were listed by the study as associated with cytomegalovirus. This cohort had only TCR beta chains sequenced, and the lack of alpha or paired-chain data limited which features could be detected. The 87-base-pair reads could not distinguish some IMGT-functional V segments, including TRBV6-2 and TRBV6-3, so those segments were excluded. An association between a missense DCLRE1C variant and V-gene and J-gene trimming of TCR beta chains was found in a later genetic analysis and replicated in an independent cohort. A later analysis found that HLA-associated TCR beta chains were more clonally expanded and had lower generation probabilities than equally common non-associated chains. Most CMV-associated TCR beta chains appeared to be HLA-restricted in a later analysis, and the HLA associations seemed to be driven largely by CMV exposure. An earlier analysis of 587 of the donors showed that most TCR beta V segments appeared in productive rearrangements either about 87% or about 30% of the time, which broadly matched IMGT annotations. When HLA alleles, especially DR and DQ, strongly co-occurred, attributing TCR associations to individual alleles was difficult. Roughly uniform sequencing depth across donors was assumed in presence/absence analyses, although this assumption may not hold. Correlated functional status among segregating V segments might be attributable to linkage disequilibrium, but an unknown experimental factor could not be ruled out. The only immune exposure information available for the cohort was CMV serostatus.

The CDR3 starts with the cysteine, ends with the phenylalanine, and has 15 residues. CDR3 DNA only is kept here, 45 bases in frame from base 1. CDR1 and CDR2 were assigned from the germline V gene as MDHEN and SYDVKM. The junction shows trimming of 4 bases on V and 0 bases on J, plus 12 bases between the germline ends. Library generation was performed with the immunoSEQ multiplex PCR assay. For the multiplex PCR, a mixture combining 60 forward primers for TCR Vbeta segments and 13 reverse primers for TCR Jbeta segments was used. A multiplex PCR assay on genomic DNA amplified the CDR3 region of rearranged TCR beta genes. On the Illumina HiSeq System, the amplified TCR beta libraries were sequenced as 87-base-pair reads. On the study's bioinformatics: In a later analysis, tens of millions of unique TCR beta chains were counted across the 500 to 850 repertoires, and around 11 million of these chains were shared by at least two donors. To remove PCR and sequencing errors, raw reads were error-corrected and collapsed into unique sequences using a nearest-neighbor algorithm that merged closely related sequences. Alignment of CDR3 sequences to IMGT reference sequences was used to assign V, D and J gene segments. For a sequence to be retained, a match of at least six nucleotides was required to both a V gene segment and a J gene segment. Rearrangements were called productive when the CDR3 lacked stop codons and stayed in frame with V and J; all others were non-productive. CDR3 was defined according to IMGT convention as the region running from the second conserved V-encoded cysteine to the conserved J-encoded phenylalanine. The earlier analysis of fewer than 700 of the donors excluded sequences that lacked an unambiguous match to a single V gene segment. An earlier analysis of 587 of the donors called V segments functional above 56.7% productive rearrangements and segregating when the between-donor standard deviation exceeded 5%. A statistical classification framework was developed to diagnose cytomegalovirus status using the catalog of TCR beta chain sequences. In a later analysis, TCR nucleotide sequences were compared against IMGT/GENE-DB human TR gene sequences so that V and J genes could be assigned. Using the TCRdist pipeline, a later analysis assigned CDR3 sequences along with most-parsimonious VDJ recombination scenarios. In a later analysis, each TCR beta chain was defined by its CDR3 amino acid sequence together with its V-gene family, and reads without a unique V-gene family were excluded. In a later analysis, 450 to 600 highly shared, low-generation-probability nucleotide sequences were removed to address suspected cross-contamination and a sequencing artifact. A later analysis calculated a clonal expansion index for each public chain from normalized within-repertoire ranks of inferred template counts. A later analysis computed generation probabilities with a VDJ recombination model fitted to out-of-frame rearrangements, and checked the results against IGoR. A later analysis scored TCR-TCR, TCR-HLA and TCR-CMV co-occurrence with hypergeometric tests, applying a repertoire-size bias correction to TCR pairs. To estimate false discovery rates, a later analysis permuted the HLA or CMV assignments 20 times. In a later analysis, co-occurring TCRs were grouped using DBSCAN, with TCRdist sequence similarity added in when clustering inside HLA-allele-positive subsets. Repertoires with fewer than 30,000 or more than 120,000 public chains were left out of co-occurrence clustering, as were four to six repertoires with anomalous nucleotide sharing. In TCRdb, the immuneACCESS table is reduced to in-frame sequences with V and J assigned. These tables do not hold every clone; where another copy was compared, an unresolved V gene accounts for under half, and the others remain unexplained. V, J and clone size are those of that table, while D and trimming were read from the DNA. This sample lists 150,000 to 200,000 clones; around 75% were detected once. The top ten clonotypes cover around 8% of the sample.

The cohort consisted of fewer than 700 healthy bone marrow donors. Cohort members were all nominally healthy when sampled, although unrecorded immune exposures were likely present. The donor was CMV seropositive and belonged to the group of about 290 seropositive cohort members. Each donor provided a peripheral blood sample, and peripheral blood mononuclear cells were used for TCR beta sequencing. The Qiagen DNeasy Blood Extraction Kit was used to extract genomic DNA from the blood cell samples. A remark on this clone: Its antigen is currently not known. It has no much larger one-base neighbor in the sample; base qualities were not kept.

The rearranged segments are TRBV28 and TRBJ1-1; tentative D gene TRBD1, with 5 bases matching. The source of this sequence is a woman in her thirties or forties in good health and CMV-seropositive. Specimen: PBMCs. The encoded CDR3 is CASSSGGGMNTEAFF. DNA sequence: TGTGCCAGCAGTTCCGGGGGGGGGATGAACACTGAAGCTTTCTTT. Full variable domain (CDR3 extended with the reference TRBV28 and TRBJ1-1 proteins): DVKVTQSSRYLVKRTGEKVFLECVQDMDHENMFWYRQDPGLGLRLIYFSYDVKMKEKGDIPEGYSVSREKKERFSLILESASTNQTSMYLCASSSGGGMNTEAFFGQGTRLTVV.